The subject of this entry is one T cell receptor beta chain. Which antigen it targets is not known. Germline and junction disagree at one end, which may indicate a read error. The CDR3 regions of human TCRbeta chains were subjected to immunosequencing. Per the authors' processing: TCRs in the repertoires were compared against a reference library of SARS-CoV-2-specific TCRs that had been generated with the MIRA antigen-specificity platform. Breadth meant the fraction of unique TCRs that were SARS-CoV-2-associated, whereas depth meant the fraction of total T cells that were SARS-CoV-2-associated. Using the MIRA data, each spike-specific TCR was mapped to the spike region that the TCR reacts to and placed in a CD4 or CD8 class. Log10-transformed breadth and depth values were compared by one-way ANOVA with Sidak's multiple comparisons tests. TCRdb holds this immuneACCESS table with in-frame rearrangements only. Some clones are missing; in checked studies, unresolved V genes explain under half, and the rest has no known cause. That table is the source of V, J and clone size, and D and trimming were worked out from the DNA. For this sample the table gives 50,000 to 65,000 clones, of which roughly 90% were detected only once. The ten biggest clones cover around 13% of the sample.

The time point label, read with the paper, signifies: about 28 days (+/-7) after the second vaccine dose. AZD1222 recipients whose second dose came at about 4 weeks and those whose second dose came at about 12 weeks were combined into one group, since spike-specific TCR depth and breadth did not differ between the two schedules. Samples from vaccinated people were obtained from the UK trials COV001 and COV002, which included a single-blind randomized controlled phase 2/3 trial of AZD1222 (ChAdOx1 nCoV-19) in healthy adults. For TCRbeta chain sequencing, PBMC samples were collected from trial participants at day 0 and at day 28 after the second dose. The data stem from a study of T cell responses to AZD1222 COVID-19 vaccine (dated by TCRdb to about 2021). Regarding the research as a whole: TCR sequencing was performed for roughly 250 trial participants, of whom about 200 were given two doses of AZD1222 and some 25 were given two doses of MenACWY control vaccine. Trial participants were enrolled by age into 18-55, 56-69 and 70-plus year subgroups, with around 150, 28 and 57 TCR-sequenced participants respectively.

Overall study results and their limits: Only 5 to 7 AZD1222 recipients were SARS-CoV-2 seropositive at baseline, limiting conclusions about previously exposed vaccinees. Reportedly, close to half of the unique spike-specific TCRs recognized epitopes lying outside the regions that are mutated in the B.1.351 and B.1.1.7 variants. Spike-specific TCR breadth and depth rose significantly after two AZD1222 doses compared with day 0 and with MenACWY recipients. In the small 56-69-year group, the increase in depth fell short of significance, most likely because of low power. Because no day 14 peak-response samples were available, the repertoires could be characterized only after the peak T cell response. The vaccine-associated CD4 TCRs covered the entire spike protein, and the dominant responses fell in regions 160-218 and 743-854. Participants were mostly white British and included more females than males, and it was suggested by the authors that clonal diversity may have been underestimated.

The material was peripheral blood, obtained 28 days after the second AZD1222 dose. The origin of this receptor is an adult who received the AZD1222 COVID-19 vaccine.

In nucleotide form, the sequence is TGTGCCAGCAGCGTAGCCGGGACTAGCGGAGGTGAGCAGTTCTTC. The translation is CASSVAGTSGGEQFF. The chain is assembled from TRBV7-2 and TRBJ2-1; TRBD2 lines up with 11 middle nucleotides. The germline V gene encodes CDR1 SGHTA and CDR2 FQGNSA. The CDR3 runs 15 residues from the cysteine to the phenylalanine. CDR3 DNA is the only sequence kept; it has 45 bases, read in frame from the first base.